A selection of T cell receptor beta chains follows, all from one sample in a study of cytomegalovirus exposure and HLA in healthy donors. Measured with immunoSEQ multiplex PCR; TCRdb has only the in-frame clones, and not every one. The table records 330,000 or so clones, 80% to 90% of them present only once. The source material was PBMCs. These receptors all come from a woman younger than 35 in good health and CMV-seronegative. CDR3s include the opening cysteine and the closing phenylalanine or tryptophan. Each record gives: J gene, D gene, V gene, clone size, CDR3 DNA, CDR3 protein. The D gene is left open where the match is weak. Clone size is not always given. Where it is, it says once, few, many or a class for expanded clones.

TRBJ1-3 TRBD1 TRBV15 - TGTGCCACCAGCAGGTCACCGGGACAGGGGTCTTTTTCTGGAAACACCATATATTTT CATSRSPGQGSFSGNTIYF
TRBJ1-2 TRBD1 TRBV6-5 - TGTGCCACCATTCGTGAGGCAGGGGGCATCTATGGCTACACCTTC CATIREAGGIYGYTF
TRBJ2-1 TRBD2 TRBV5-4 - TGTGCCAGCAGCCCCCGCGGGAGAGGTGCCTACAATGAGCAGTTCTTC CASSPRGRGAYNEQFF
TRBJ2-7 - TRBV7-2 few TGTGCCAGCAGCCCGGCCTACGAGCAGTACTTC CASSPAYEQYF
TRBJ1-1 - TRBV27 once TGTGCCAGCAGCCCAAACCCCGGGATCCTCCGGAGGAACACTGAAGCTTTCTTT CASSPNPGILRRNTEAFF
TRBJ1-2 - TRBV5-1 once TGCGCCAGCAGCTCCGACAGTTTCAACTATGGCTACACCTTC CASSSDSFNYGYTF
TRBJ2-7 TRBD1 TRBV5-6 - TGTGCCAGCAGCATGACAGGGAGATTCTCCTACGAGCAGTACTTC CASSMTGRFSYEQYF
TRBJ1-1 TRBD1 TRBV28 - TGTGCCAGCAACCCAGGGGGGAGGAACACTGAAGCTTTCTTT CASNPGGRNTEAFF
TRBJ2-1 - TRBV11-2 - TGTGCCAGCAGCTTGGGAGAGAATGAGCAGTTCTTC CASSLGENEQFF
TRBJ1-2 TRBD1 TRBV18 - TGTGCCAGCTCACCCGGACAGGGAGGGAATGGCTACACCTTC CASSPGQGGNGYTF
TRBJ2-5 - TRBV19 - TGTGCCAGTAGTATAGATCGGGGAGAGACCCAGTACTTC CASSIDRGETQYF
TRBJ2-5 - TRBV4-1 - TGCGCCAGCAGCCAAGGCCCGGGGGGCATAGAGACCCAGTACTTC CASSQGPGGIETQYF
TRBJ1-1 - TRBV9 - TGTGCCAGCAGCGTGGGTGGAGGGTTGAACACTGAAGCTTTCTTT CASSVGGGLNTEAFF
TRBJ2-2 TRBD1 TRBV29-1 - TGCAGCGCACACAGGGGGACCGGGGAGCTGTTTTTT CSAHRGTGELFF
TRBJ2-1 TRBD1 TRBV11-1 - TGTGCCAGCAGCTTATCAGGGGGCGAGTACAATGAGCAGTTCTTC CASSLSGGEYNEQFF
TRBJ2-7 TRBD2 TRBV29-1 - TGCAGCGCAACTAGCGGGAGCTCCTACGAGCAGTACTTC CSATSGSSYEQYF
TRBJ1-4 - TRBV28 once TGTGCCAGCTTGGAGACAGTGAATGAAAAACTGTTTTTT CASLETVNEKLFF
TRBJ2-5 - TRBV7-6 - TGTGCCAGCAGCTTAGCCCCCCGGAGTCAAGAGACCCAGTACTTC CASSLAPRSQETQYF
TRBJ2-1 - TRBV29-1 once TGCAGCGTCGACGGGACCGGGACACTTAACAATGAGCAGTTCTTC CSVDGTGTLNNEQFF
TRBJ1-1 - TRBV7-2 once TGTGCCAGCAGCTCGCAGCGGGGTAACACTGAAGCTTTCTTT CASSSQRGNTEAFF
TRBJ1-1 TRBD1 TRBV14 - TGTGCCAGCAGCAACTGGGACAGGGGGAACACTGAAGCTTTCTTT CASSNWDRGNTEAFF
TRBJ2-3 TRBD2 TRBV2 - TGTGCCAGATCGACTAGCGGCACAGATACGCAGTATTTT CARSTSGTDTQYF
TRBJ2-3 - TRBV6-5 - TGTGCCAGCAGTTACCTGGTAGCGGGCACAGATACGCAGTATTTT CASSYLVAGTDTQYF
TRBJ2-3 - TRBV18 - TGTGCCAGCTCACCACCCTCCGCAGATACGCAGTATTTT CASSPPSADTQYF
TRBJ2-1 TRBD1 TRBV11-3 - TGTGCCAGCAGCAACAGCCGGGACAGGGACGGCGAGCAGTTCTTC CASSNSRDRDGEQFF
TRBJ2-5 TRBD2 TRBV28 - TGTGCCAGCAGCCCGAGCGGGAGGGCTAGGGAGACCCAGTACTTC CASSPSGRARETQYF
TRBJ2-7 - TRBV5-6 - TGTGCCAGCAGCCCTGGGACACCTAGCTCCTACGAGCAGTACTTC CASSPGTPSSYEQYF
TRBJ2-3 TRBD2 TRBV7-8 - TGTGCCAGCAGCTTAACCGGGACTAGCAGGAACACAGATACGCAGTATTTT CASSLTGTSRNTDTQYF
TRBJ2-1 TRBD2 TRBV2 - TGTGCCAGCAGTGAACGAGCGGGAGGGCCTGACAATGAGCAGTTCTTC CASSERAGGPDNEQFF
TRBJ2-5 TRBD1 TRBV30 - TGTGCCCTACAGCCGACAGGGGATGTGGAGACCCAGTACTTC CALQPTGDVETQYF
TRBJ1-5 - TRBV6-6 - TGTGCCAGCAGTTACGGTGGCAGGGAGGATCAGCCCCAGCATTTT CASSYGGREDQPQHF
TRBJ2-1 - TRBV2 - TGTGCCAGCAGCCCGGGAAATGAGCAGTTCTTC CASSPGNEQFF
TRBJ2-5 TRBD2 TRBV5-5 - TGTGCCAGCAGCGACCCCCCGCTAGCGGGAGTAGAGACCCAGTACTTC CASSDPPLAGVETQYF
TRBJ1-4 - TRBV29-1 - TGCAGCGCAGCCTTCGGGCTACAGGGCGAAAAACTGTTTTTT CSAAFGLQGEKLFF
TRBJ2-7 TRBD1 TRBV5-1 - TGCGCCAGCAGCTCCGACCTAAGGACAGGATCCTACGAGCAGTACTTC CASSSDLRTGSYEQYF
TRBJ2-7 TRBD2 TRBV6-8 - TGTGCCAGCAGTTACTCGGGACTATTCCCTTACGAGCAGTACTTC CASSYSGLFPYEQYF
TRBJ1-1 - TRBV28 - TGTGCCAGCAGTTTACCCGGACAGACAAGCACTGAAGCTTTCTTT CASSLPGQTSTEAFF
TRBJ2-1 - TRBV5-4 - TGTGCCAGCAGCTCTATGGCGGCGGACAATGAGCAGTTCTTC CASSSMAADNEQFF
TRBJ2-2 - TRBV5-1 once TGCGCCAGCATCCCGGACACGAACACCGGGGAGCTGTTTTTT CASIPDTNTGELFF
TRBJ2-7 - TRBV6-6 - TGTGCCAGCAGTTACACCGCGCCGGCGGGCGAGCAGTACTTC CASSYTAPAGEQYF
TRBJ2-7 TRBD1 TRBV6-5 - TGTGCCAGCAGACTAGGGACAGGGGGCCACGAGCAGTACTTC CASRLGTGGHEQYF
TRBJ2-1 - TRBV7-3 - TGTGCCAGCAGCCCGACTAGGTTAGGCAATGAGCAGTTCTTC CASSPTRLGNEQFF
TRBJ2-1 TRBD1 TRBV9 - TGTGCCAGCAGCGGACTACAGGGGCCCTCCTACAATGAGCAGTTCTTC CASSGLQGPSYNEQFF
TRBJ2-3 - TRBV9 - TGTGCCAGCGGGGACATGAGCACAGATACGCAGTATTTT CASGDMSTDTQYF
TRBJ2-2 - TRBV27 - TGTGCCAGCAGTCCCCAGCGAGAGTGGGCCGGGGAGCTGTTTTTT CASSPQREWAGELFF
TRBJ2-3 - TRBV6-1 - TGTGCCAGCAGTGAAGCGCTTGGTAAGCGAATCACAGATACGCAGTATTTT CASSEALGKRITDTQYF
TRBJ1-1 - TRBV5-6 - TGTGCCAGCAGCTTAGACACAGAGAACACTGAAGCTTTCTTT CASSLDTENTEAFF
TRBJ2-7 - TRBV7-2 once TGTGCCAGCAGCTTAGAATCTAGACGGAAGAGGGCTTACGAGCAGTACTTC CASSLESRRKRAYEQYF
TRBJ1-1 - TRBV4-3 - TGCGCCAGCAGCCAAGCCGTCTCTGAGTCTGAAGCTTTCTTT CASSQAVSESEAFF
TRBJ2-2 - TRBV27 - TGTGCCAGCAGTTTACAAAGAGGTGGAGGCACCGGGGAGCTGTTTTTT CASSLQRGGGTGELFF